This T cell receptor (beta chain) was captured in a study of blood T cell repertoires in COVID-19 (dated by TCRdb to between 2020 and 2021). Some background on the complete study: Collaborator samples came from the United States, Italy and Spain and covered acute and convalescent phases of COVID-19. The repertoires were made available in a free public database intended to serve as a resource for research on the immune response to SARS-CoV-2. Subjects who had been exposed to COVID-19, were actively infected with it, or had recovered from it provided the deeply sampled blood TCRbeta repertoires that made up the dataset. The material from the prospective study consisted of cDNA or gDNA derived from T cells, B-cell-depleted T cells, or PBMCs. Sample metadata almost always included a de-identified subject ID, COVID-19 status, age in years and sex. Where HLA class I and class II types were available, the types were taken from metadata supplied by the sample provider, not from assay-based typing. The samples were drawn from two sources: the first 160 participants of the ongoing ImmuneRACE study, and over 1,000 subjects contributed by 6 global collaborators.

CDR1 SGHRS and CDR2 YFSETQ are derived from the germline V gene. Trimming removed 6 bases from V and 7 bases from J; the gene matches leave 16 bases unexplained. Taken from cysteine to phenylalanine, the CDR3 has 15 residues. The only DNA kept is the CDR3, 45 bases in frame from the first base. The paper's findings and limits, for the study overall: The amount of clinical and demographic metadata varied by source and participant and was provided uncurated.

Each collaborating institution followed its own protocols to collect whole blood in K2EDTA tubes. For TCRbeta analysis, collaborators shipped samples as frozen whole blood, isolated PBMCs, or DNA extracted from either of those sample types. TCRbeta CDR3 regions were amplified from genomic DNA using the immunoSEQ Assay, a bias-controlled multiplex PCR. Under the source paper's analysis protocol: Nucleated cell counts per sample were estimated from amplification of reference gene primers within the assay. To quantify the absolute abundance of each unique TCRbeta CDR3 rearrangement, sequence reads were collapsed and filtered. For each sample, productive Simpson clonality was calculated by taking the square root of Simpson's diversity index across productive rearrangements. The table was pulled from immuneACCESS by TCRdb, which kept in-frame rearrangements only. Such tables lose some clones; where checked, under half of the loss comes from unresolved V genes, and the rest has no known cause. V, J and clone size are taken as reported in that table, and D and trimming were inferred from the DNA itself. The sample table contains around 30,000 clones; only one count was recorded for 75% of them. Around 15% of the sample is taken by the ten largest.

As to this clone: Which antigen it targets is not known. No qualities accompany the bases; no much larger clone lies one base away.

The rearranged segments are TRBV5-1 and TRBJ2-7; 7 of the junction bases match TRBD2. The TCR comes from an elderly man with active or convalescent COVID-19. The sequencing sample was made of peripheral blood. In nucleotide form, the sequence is TGCGCCAGCAAACTTCTTGAGGGGAGGGCCTCGGAGCAGTACTTC. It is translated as CASKLLEGRASEQYF.